The TCR beta chain under discussion was sequenced for a study of blood T cell repertoires in COVID-19. Study-level information: From the United States, Italy and Spain came samples of acute and convalescent COVID-19. The analysed material was cDNA or gDNA that came from T cells, B-cell-depleted T cells, or PBMCs.

The CDR3 is 17 amino acids. The germline gives CDR1 LNHNV, CDR2 YYDKDF (reference sequence). Trimming took 0 bases from V and 5 from J; bases not matched to a gene: 10. Authors' processing steps: Amplification from reference gene primers served as the basis for estimated nucleated cell counts. TCRdb's copy holds only in-frame clones and misses some; the assay was immunoSEQ multiplex PCR. The V and J calls and clone size come from that table; D and trimming were worked out from the DNA. This table holds roughly 140,000 clones, 84% found once. Sequencing input: peripheral blood. J is TRBJ1-5 and V is TRBV15; 7 bases fit TRBD1. The clonotype was recovered from a woman aged 45-65 years in a cohort sampled during active or convalescent COVID-19. The CDR3 region is CATSRDPTGKMDQPQHF. CDR3 coding DNA: TGTGCCACCAGCAGAGACCCGACAGGGAAGATGGATCAGCCCCAGCATTTT.